Below, 25 T cell receptor beta chains from the same sample are listed, as sequenced in a study of cytomegalovirus exposure and HLA in healthy donors. The PCR made use of 60 Vbeta and 13 Jbeta primers. Repertoires were generated with immunoSEQ multiplex PCR, while TCRdb's copy carries only in-frame clones and drops some. The table records more than 150,000 clones, roughly 80% of them present only once. Sequencing was carried out using PBMCs. Receptors originate from a man in his forties in good health and CMV-seropositive.

Here the CDR3 reads CATRGSNTGELFF. The CDR3 bases are TGCGCCACCAGAGGGAGCAACACCGGGGAGCTGTTTTTT. The chain combines TRBV5-1 with TRBJ2-2; a possible D gene is TRBD2 (5 bases). Germline V gene lookup returns CDR1 SGHRS and CDR2 YFSETQ. CDR3 size: 13 residues. Trimming removed 9 bases from V and 2 bases from J, with 11 bases in between.

This clone was found a few times. The CDR3 nucleotides are TGTGCCAGCAGTCAGGGTTCCGGGGAGCTGTTTTTT. It specifies CASSQGSGELFF. The chain couples TRBV27 to TRBJ2-2; maybe TRBD1 (5 bases). CDR1 and CDR2 (germline): MNHEY, SMNVEV (reference sequence). Trimming cost V 5 bases and J 6 bases, with 7 bases left between them. The CDR3 is 12 residues long.

This clone has a handful of counts. This rearrangement joins TRBV11-1 to TRBJ1-1; D is ambiguous. CDR3 length: 14 residues. The germline gives CDR1 SGHAT, CDR2 FQDESV (reference sequence). V was trimmed by 3 bases and J by 0 bases, leaving 8 bases between them. The CDR3 reads CASSFLAMNTEAFF. DNA for the CDR3: TGTGCCAGCAGCTTTTTGGCCATGAACACTGAAGCTTTCTTT.

The chain combines TRBV29-1 with TRBJ2-7; D is ambiguous. V lost 2 bases and J lost 1, with 12 bases in between. Germline V CDR1 and CDR2: SQVTM, ANQGSEA. This CDR3 has 14 residues. This CDR3 reads CSVEKTDSSYEQYF. Here the CDR3 DNA reads TGCAGCGTTGAAAAGACCGACTCATCCTACGAGCAGTACTTC.

This clone was observed a handful of times. V gene TRBV5-4 combines with J gene TRBJ1-1; no clear D. CDR3 length: 13 residues. Per the germline V gene, CDR1 is SGHNT and CDR2 is YYREEE (reference sequence). Trimming removed 4 bases from V and 0 bases from J, with 7 bases in between. CDR3: CASSEDLNTEAFF. CDR3 nucleotide sequence: TGTGCCAGCAGCGAGGACTTGAACACTGAAGCTTTCTTT.

The chain couples TRBV19 to TRBJ1-5; tentative D call: TRBD1 (5 bases). The V gene lost 3 bases and the J gene lost 6 bases, with 12 bases spanning the gap. From germline, CDR1 is LNHDA and CDR2 SQIVND (reference sequence). The CDR3 runs 14 residues. The CDR3 sequence is CASSIRGDSQPQHF. The CDR3 DNA reads TGTGCCAGTAGTATCCGAGGAGACAGTCAGCCCCAGCATTTT.

The genes are TRBV18 and TRBJ1-2; weak D call: TRBD1 (6 bases). Germline values: CDR1 KGHSH, CDR2 LQKENI. The CDR3 runs 17 residues. V was trimmed by 3 bases and J by 0 bases, leaving 17 bases between them. The CDR3 DNA follows: TGTGCCAGCTCACCTGGTCTGCGGGGGGGCCCTAACTATGGCTACACCTTC. Translation: CASSPGLRGGPNYGYTF.

This chain connects TRBV10-1 to TRBJ1-4; 8 bases agree with TRBD1. J lost 6 bases, V lost 6 bases, and 6 bases had no gene match. This CDR3 is 14 amino acids long. Germline V gene lookup returns CDR1 WNHNN and CDR2 SYGVQD (reference sequence). In DNA form, the CDR3 reads TGCGCCAGCAGCCTGACAGGGGAGGATGAAAAACTGTTTTTT. This encodes CASSLTGEDEKLFF.

This clone was observed once. The chain links TRBV7-9 to TRBJ2-3; weak D call: TRBD2 (5 bases). Germline values: CDR1 SEHNR, CDR2 FQNEAQ (reference sequence). V lost 8 bases to trimming and J lost 0 bases, with 15 bases between them. This CDR3 is built from 15 residues. The CDR3 loop is CASASSRASTDTQYF. DNA of the CDR3: TGTGCCAGCGCAAGCTCGCGGGCTAGCACAGATACGCAGTATTTT.

The V and J genes are TRBV5-1 and TRBJ2-5, with 8 bases that match TRBD1. Germline assignment: CDR1 SGHRS and CDR2 YFSETQ. The trim removed 5 bases at V and 5 bases at J, leaving 8 bases unmatched. This CDR3 is 14 amino acids long. The DNA of the CDR3 is TGCGCCAGCAGTCCAGGGGGCGTTCGGGAGACCCAGTACTTC. This gives the protein CASSPGGVRETQYF.

This clone has a handful of counts. The chain links TRBV14 to TRBJ2-2; D might be TRBD2 (5 bases). The CDR3 length is 17 residues. Trimming cost V 4 bases and J 7 bases, with 22 bases left between them. Germline V gives CDR1 SGHDN, CDR2 FVKESK. This CDR3 is CASSPTRGVPRVGELFF. CDR3 DNA: TGTGCCAGCAGCCCTACACGGGGAGTCCCGAGAGTCGGGGAGCTGTTTTTT.

The genes are TRBV11-2 and TRBJ1-1; TRBD1 might be the D (6 bases). V lost 5 bases and J lost 4, with 26 bases in between. Per germline, CDR1 SGHAT and CDR2 FQNNGV. There are 18 residues in the CDR3. The CDR3 reads CASSLDSLGGPQVTEAFF. The DNA of the CDR3 is TGTGCCAGCAGCCTCGACTCCCTGGGGGGGCCCCAGGTCACTGAAGCTTTCTTT.

J is TRBJ1-4 and V is TRBV15; weak D call: TRBD1 (5 bases). V lost 8 bases, J lost 7 bases, and 20 bases lay in between. The germline V gene has CDR1 LNHNV and CDR2 YYDKDF (reference sequence). This CDR3 is built from 15 residues. CDR3 sequence (DNA): TGTGCCACCGCCCCTCGAAAAGGGGTTAGTGAAAAACTGTTTTTT. It codes for CATAPRKGVSEKLFF.

The gene calls are TRBV27 and TRBJ2-7; TRBD2 matches 11 bases. There are 14 residues in the CDR3. Germline-derived CDR1 and CDR2 are MNHEY and SMNVEV (reference sequence). V lost 6 bases, J lost 3 bases, and 4 bases stayed unmatched. In DNA form, the CDR3 reads TGTGCCAGCAGCCGGGGACTAGCGGTCTACGAGCAGTACTTC. Translating gives CASSRGLAVYEQYF.

The chain is built from TRBV7-9 and TRBJ2-7, with a tentative D call TRBD1 (6 bases). CDR1 and CDR2 (germline): SEHNR, FQNEAQ (reference sequence). The CDR3 runs to 13 residues. V was pared by 5 bases and J by 3 bases, with 11 bases between. This CDR3 reads CASSPGQVYEQYF. CDR3 DNA sequence: TGTGCCAGCAGCCCGGGACAAGTCTACGAGCAGTACTTC.

V usage is TRBV19 and J usage is TRBJ1-4; TRBD1 is a possible D gene (5 bases). Trimming removed 1 base at V and 8 bases at J, with 8 bases between. CDR3 size: 13 residues. From germline, CDR1 is LNHDA and CDR2 SQIVND (reference sequence). In nucleotides, the CDR3 is TGTGCCAGTAGTATAGTTAAGGGGGAAAAACTGTTTTTT. Translation gives CASSIVKGEKLFF.

This chain uses TRBV4-3 with TRBJ2-5; possibly TRBD2 for D (6 bases). V was shortened by 4 bases and J by 0 bases, with 12 bases between the two germline ends. The CDR3 has 15 amino acids. Germline loops: CDR1 LGHNA, CDR2 YSLEER. DNA for the CDR3: TGCGCCAGCAGCCCGGAGGGCACGAACCAAGAGACCCAGTACTTC. It codes for CASSPEGTNQETQYF.

The genes are TRBV7-8 and TRBJ1-1, with 9 bases matching TRBD1. J was trimmed by 4 bases and V by 4 bases; bases with no gene match: 13. Germline V lookup: CDR1 SGHVS, CDR2 FQNEAQ. The CDR3 contains 17 residues. CDR3 loop: CASSSLFRGQGVTEAFF. The CDR3, as DNA: TGTGCCAGCAGCTCCCTTTTCCGGGGACAGGGAGTCACTGAAGCTTTCTTT. The variable domain in full, with the rest retrieved from reference TRBV7-8 and TRBJ1-1, is GAGVSQSPRYKVAKRGQDVALRCDPISGHVSLFWYQQALGQGPEFLTYFQNEAQLDKSGLPSDRFFAERPEGSVSTLKIQRTQQEDSAVYLCASSSLFRGQGVTEAFFGQGTRLTVV.

This clone was picked up a small number of times. The V call is TRBV7-2, the J call TRBJ2-2; TRBD2 is a possible D gene (6 bases). CDR1 is SGHTA, CDR2 FQGNSA, per germline. The ends were cut back, 5 bases at V and 4 bases at J, with 11 bases in the middle. The CDR3 runs 14 residues. The CDR3: CASSPSGLTGELFF. The DNA of the CDR3 is TGTGCCAGCAGCCCTTCGGGACTCACCGGGGAGCTGTTTTTT. The whole variable domain, filled in from reference TRBV7-2 and TRBJ2-2, reads GAGVSQSPSNKVTEKGKDVELRCDPISGHTALYWYRQSLGQGLEFLIYFQGNSAPDKSGLPSDRFSAERTGGSVSTLTIQRTQQEDSAVYLCASSPSGLTGELFFGEGSRLTVL.

This clone was found once. This sequence joins TRBV13 and TRBJ2-5, with 15 bases lining up with TRBD2. This CDR3 comprises 16 residues. Germline CDR1 PRHDT, CDR2 FYEKMQ (reference sequence). V was pared by 1 base and J by 4 bases, with 1 base of the junction left unmatched. The CDR3 DNA sequence: TGTGCCAGCAGCTTAGTGGGACTAGCGGGGGGAGAGACCCAGTACTTC. Its protein is CASSLVGLAGGETQYF.

This sequence joins TRBV19 and TRBJ1-3; 7 bases are a match to TRBD1. Losses at the gene ends were 5 bases for V and 3 bases for J; bases not matched to a gene: 4. The CDR3 totals 14 residues. Germline V CDR1 and CDR2: LNHDA, SQIVND (reference sequence). The CDR3 DNA sequence: TGTGCCAGTAGTGCTCAGGGGGGTGGAAACACCATATATTTT. It specifies CASSAQGGGNTIYF. Drawing the rest from reference TRBV19 and TRBJ1-3, the complete variable domain is DGGITQSPKYLFRKEGQNVTLSCEQNLNHDAMYWYRQDPGQGLRLIYYSQIVNDFQKGDIAEGYSVSREKKESFPLTVTSAQKNPTAFYLCASSAQGGGNTIYFGEGSWLTVV.

The chain uses TRBV7-8 and TRBJ1-4, with 8 positions matching TRBD1. V trimming: 7 bases; J trimming: 7 bases; junction bases outside the gene matches: 8. This CDR3 comprises 14 residues. The V gene's germline CDR1 is SGHVS and CDR2 FQNEAQ. The CDR3 loop reads CASTQGVLGEKLFF. Here the CDR3 DNA reads TGTGCCAGCACACAGGGGGTTCTGGGTGAAAAACTGTTTTTT.

The chain couples TRBV7-2 to TRBJ1-3; D not certain. Trimming pared 1 base from V and 1 base from J, leaving 8 bases between. Per the germline V gene, CDR1 is SGHTA and CDR2 is FQGNSA. The CDR3 contains 15 residues. CDR3 amino acids: CASSLGPGSGNTIYF. CDR3 nucleotides: TGTGCCAGCAGCTTAGGCCCGGGGTCTGGAAACACCATATATTTT.

This chain joins TRBV9 and TRBJ2-5, with 12 bases lining up with TRBD1. This CDR3 region has 18 residues. Germline V lookup: CDR1 SGDLS, CDR2 YYNGEE. V trimming: 3 bases; J trimming: 4 bases; junction bases outside the gene matches: 13. CDR3 in amino acids: CASSDWDRGLTVLETQYF. Written as DNA, the CDR3 is TGTGCCAGCAGCGACTGGGACAGGGGGCTCACGGTCCTAGAGACCCAGTACTTC.

The chain links TRBV29-1 to TRBJ2-7; D might be TRBD1 (5 bases). Germline V gene sequence: CDR1 SQVTM, CDR2 ANQGSEA. The CDR3 covers 10 residues. Trimming removed 5 bases at V and 3 bases at J, with 5 bases between. In DNA form, the CDR3 reads TGCAGCGTTCAGGGCTACGAGCAGTACTTC. Translating it yields CSVQGYEQYF.